What follows describes a single TCR beta chain. As yet, its antigen is unknown. V was pared by 6 bases and J by 9 bases, with 9 bases of the junction left unmatched. The CDR3 is 14 residues long. Germline lookup yields CDR1 MDHEN and CDR2 SYDVKM. The method was immunoSEQ multiplex PCR; TCRdb's version includes in-frame clones alone and lacks a portion of them. The sample has some 120,000 clones, about 88% seen once. The data derive from a study of T cell responses to AZD1222 COVID-19 vaccine. Study findings and constraints: Most donors were white British and more were female, and clonal diversity was possibly underestimated. At baseline, just five to seven AZD1222 recipients tested seropositive.

This clonotype was obtained from an adult who received the AZD1222 COVID-19 vaccine. The sequencing used peripheral blood, collected 28 days after the second AZD1222 dose. The V and J genes are TRBV28 and TRBJ2-2; 8 positions match TRBD1. CDR3: CASRSGGFEWELFF. The CDR3 bases are TGTGCCAGCAGATCAGGGGGCTTTGAATGGGAGCTGTTTTTT.